The rows below give T cell receptor beta chains drawn from one sample of a study of patients and donors after allogeneic stem cell transplantation. TCRdb processed the RT-PCR reads anew with MiXCR; each CDR3 protein has one entry. The sample has about 110,000 distinct CDR3 sequences, about a third seen once; the top ten hold 27%. The source material was blood, either unsorted or a sorted T cell fraction (not recorded which). The source is a human donor who was either an allogeneic HSCT recipient or a stem cell or donor lymphocyte infusion donor (not recorded which). It is not recorded whose cells these are; they may come from a transplant donor. Both conserved end residues are part of each CDR3. Fields, in order: CDR3 protein, CDR3 length, J gene, V gene.

CASSFSTSGKTQYF 14 TRBJ2-5 TRBV12-3/TRBV12-4
CASSYSRPGANVLTF 15 TRBJ2-6 TRBV6-5
CSVDGRRYSDEQFF 14 TRBJ2-1 TRBV29-1
CSVAPAGAYNEQFF 14 TRBJ2-1 TRBV29-1
CASSSRRTGRVTEAFF 16 TRBJ1-1 TRBV7-8
CSARSSNNSPLHF 13 TRBJ1-6 TRBV20-1
CASSLVGSGKETQYF 15 TRBJ2-5 TRBV5-6
CASSTQGSLNTEAFF 15 TRBJ1-1 TRBV7-9
CASSYRAGSYNEQFF 15 TRBJ2-1 TRBV6-2/TRBV6-3
CASRRTAQETQYF 13 TRBJ2-5 TRBV12-3/TRBV12-4
CASSPSLTGGSYSYTF 16 TRBJ1-2 TRBV7-9
CATSDRGQGLGDEQFF 16 TRBJ2-1 TRBV24-1
CASSARLWPNYGYTF 15 TRBJ1-2 TRBV11-2
CASSKAGYGYTF 12 TRBJ1-2 TRBV19
CASSWIGGTIYF 12 TRBJ1-3 TRBV5-4
CSARGGTGHHEQFF 14 TRBJ2-1 TRBV20-1
CAISELGGTEAFF 13 TRBJ1-1 TRBV10-3
CASRRTGGREKLFF 14 TRBJ1-4 TRBV5-1
CASSEWFSGDEQFF 14 TRBJ2-1 TRBV25-1
CASSAGVHEQYF 12 TRBJ2-7 TRBV18
CSARDRSRAGRFEKLFF 17 TRBJ1-4 TRBV20-1
CAIRGQSNTGELFF 14 TRBJ2-2 TRBV10-3
CATSDLQGREQYF 13 TRBJ2-7 TRBV24-1
CASSSRGGGTDTQYF 15 TRBJ2-3 TRBV28